The clone carrying this T cell receptor (beta chain) has ten or more counts. Its antigen is currently unknown. A second PCR of 7 to 11 cycles used a sample-barcoded 5' primer and a J-beta primer mix. One entry per CDR3 protein results from TCRdb running MiXCR on the 5' RACE reads. Among about 810,000 distinct CDR3 sequences, 30% to 45% were seen once, and the ten largest hold about an eighth. Healthy Caucasian individuals from Russia aged roughly 6 to 95 served as donors. The data derive from a study of blood T cells in healthy people across ages. Study-level background: Researchers report that template switching captured about one barcoded beta molecule per two T cells. Study observations and caveats: Diversity of TCR beta correlated strongly with naive T cell percentage.

The receptor was isolated from a man aged 18-30 years in good health. The sample taken for sequencing was blood.

The CDR3 DNA reads TGTGCCAGCAGCTCTGGGACAGGGGCCTACAATGAGCAGTTCTTC. Amino acids: CASSSGTGAYNEQFF. The chain links TRBV7-2 to TRBJ2-1, with 10 bases aligning to TRBD1. The CDR3 is made up of 15 amino acids. The junction had 2 bases not matched to a gene; V was cut back by 4 bases and J by 2 bases. Germline V CDR1 and CDR2: SGHTA, FQGNSA.